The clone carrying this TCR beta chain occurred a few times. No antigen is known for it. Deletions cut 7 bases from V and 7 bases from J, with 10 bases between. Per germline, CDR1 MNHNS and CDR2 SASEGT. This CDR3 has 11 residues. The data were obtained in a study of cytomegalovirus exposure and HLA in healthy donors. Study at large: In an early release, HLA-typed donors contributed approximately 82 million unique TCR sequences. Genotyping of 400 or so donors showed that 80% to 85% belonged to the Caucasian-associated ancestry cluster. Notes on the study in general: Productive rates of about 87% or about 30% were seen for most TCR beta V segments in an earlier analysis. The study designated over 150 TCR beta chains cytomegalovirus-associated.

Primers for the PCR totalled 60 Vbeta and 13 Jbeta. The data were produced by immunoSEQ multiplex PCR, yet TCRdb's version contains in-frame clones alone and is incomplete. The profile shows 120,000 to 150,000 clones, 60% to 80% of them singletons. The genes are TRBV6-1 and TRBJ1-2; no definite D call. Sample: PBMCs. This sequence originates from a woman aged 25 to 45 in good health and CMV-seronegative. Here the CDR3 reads CASISEIGYTF. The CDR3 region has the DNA TGTGCCAGCATATCGGAGATTGGCTACACCTTC.